This is a list of T cell receptor beta chains from one sample in a study of graft-versus-host responses after intestinal transplantation. No antigen has been identified for these receptors. The data were produced by immunoSEQ multiplex PCR, yet TCRdb's version contains in-frame clones alone and is incomplete. This sample has 80,000 to 95,000 clones; under 95% occur once, and the top ten carry roughly 2%. The material sequenced was unstimulated CD8+ T cells sorted from spleen or lymph node cells, taken before intestinal transplant. The receptor set was obtained from a human donor who received an intestinal transplant. Both conserved end residues are part of each CDR3. A D gene is named only where the DNA matches it firmly. Only some rows state a clone size, as once, few, many or a class for expanded clones.

clone_size | j_call | v_call | d_call | cdr3_nt | cdr3_aa
. | TRBJ1-1 | TRBV18 | TRBD1 | TGTGCCAGCTCACCTCAGGGGGGTTTGGGAGCTTTCTTT | CASSPQGGLGAFF
. | TRBJ2-7 | TRBV4-3 | TRBD2 | TGCGCCAGCAGCCAAGGGTCCGGGACTACGTCCTACGAGCAGTACTTC | CASSQGSGTTSYEQYF
. | TRBJ1-6 | TRBV5-6 | . | TGTGCCAGCAGCTACAGACAGACTTACTCCTATAATTCACCCCTCCACTTT | CASSYRQTYSYNSPLHF
once | TRBJ1-2 | TRBV7-9 | . | TGTGCCAGCAGCACTAGCGAACAGTTCCCAAGCTATGGCTACACCTTC | CASSTSEQFPSYGYTF
. | TRBJ2-3 | TRBV30 | TRBD1 | TGTGCCTGGAGTTTGGGGACAGGCATAGATACGCAGTATTTT | CAWSLGTGIDTQYF
. | TRBJ2-3 | TRBV7-2 | TRBD1 | TGTGCCAGCAGCTTAACAGGGGTCACAGATACGCAGTATTTT | CASSLTGVTDTQYF
. | TRBJ2-7 | TRBV15 | TRBD2 | TGTGCCACCAGCAGAGTAGCAAGCGGGGACCTCCAGTACTTC | CATSRVASGDLQYF
. | TRBJ2-1 | TRBV27 | TRBD2 | TGTGCCAGCAGTCCGCAATTGAGCGGGGGTTACAATGAGCAGTTCTTC | CASSPQLSGGYNEQFF
. | TRBJ2-7 | TRBV21-1 | . | TGTGCCAGCAGCAGGGTTGGGGCCCCCTACGAGCAGTACTTC | CASSRVGAPYEQYF
. | TRBJ2-5 | TRBV2 | TRBD1 | TGTGCCAGCTGGACAGGGGGAGGAGAGACCCAGTACTTC | CASWTGGGETQYF
. | TRBJ2-7 | TRBV14 | . | TGTGCCAGCAGCCAAGTAAATCGAGGATCTGCTTTCTCCTACGAGCAGTACTTC | CASSQVNRGSAFSYEQYF
. | TRBJ1-2 | TRBV30 | TRBD1 | TGTGCCTCACAGGGGAGGAGGGTTGATGGCTACACCTTC | CASQGRRVDGYTF
. | TRBJ2-1 | TRBV7-9 | . | TGTGCCAGCAGCTCGACAGGGGCGGGAGGGACCTCCTACAATGAGCAGTTCTTC | CASSSTGAGGTSYNEQFF
. | TRBJ2-7 | TRBV29-1 | TRBD1 | TGCAGCGTTGAATTTATAGGGACAGGGTCTTACGAGCAGTACTTC | CSVEFIGTGSYEQYF
once | TRBJ2-7 | TRBV27 | TRBD1 | TGTGCCAGCAGTCAAACGCAGGGGGCCTTCTCCTACGAGCAGTACTTC | CASSQTQGAFSYEQYF
few | TRBJ2-1 | TRBV10-2 | . | TGCGCCACCAGCCCTCGCAGTTTCAATGAGCAGTTCTTC | CATSPRSFNEQFF
. | TRBJ1-4 | TRBV5-8 | . | TGTGCCAGCAGCTTCGGCAGGGTCCGACGTGAAAAACTGTTTTTT | CASSFGRVRREKLFF
. | TRBJ2-7 | TRBV5-1 | TRBD1 | TGCGCCAGCAGCTTGGCGCCGGGACAGGGGCCCTACGAGCAGTACTTC | CASSLAPGQGPYEQYF
. | TRBJ2-7 | TRBV4-3 | . | TGCGCCAGCAGCCAAGGCGGATACGAGCAGTACTTC | CASSQGGYEQYF
. | TRBJ1-2 | TRBV4-1 | TRBD1 | TGCGCCAGCAGCCAGCCAAAGGGACAGGGGGCTTGCTACACCTTC | CASSQPKGQGACYTF
once | TRBJ2-7 | TRBV5-5 | . | TGTGCCAGCCGCCGGGATTTGAGCTCCTACGAGCAGTACTTC | CASRRDLSSYEQYF
. | TRBJ2-1 | TRBV9 | . | TGTGCCAGCAGCGTAGATGGGGAGACCTACAATGAGCAGTTCTTC | CASSVDGETYNEQFF
. | TRBJ2-7 | TRBV30 | . | TGTGCCCTCGGAGGGGGCACCTACGAGCAGTACTTC | CALGGGTYEQYF
. | TRBJ2-2 | TRBV5-1 | . | TGCGCCAGCAGCTTGCTAGGCACCGGGGAGCTGTTTTTT | CASSLLGTGELFF
. | TRBJ2-7 | TRBV29-1 | . | TGCAGCGTGCAGGCGCGGGGTCTCCGTGAGCAGTACTTC | CSVQARGLREQYF
. | TRBJ2-1 | TRBV4-3 | TRBD2 | TGCGCCAGCAGCCAAGCCTACCTAGCGGGGGCCGGGAATGAGCAGTTCTTC | CASSQAYLAGAGNEQFF
. | TRBJ2-7 | TRBV30 | . | TGTGCCTGGAAGGCAGGGGCCCACGAGCAGTACTTC | CAWKAGAHEQYF
. | TRBJ2-7 | TRBV10-1 | . | TGCGCCAGCAGCGCCTCCGGGACTTATCACGAGCAGTACTTC | CASSASGTYHEQYF
. | TRBJ1-2 | TRBV4-1 | TRBD1 | TGCGCCAGCAGCCAAGAAGGAGGGGGCAGGGATGGCTACACCTTC | CASSQEGGGRDGYTF
. | TRBJ1-1 | TRBV5-6 | . | TGTGCCAGCAGCCGGGGCGGGGGCTGGGGCACTGAAGCTTTCTTT | CASSRGGGWGTEAFF
. | TRBJ2-1 | TRBV4-3 | TRBD2 | TGCGCCAGCAGCCAAGCGTCGTCGGGGGGGATCCGGAATGAGCAGTTCTTC | CASSQASSGGIRNEQFF
. | TRBJ1-1 | TRBV9 | TRBD1 | TGTGCCAGCAGCGGTACAGGGGGCGGCACTGAAGCTTTCTTT | CASSGTGGGTEAFF
. | TRBJ2-7 | TRBV6-6 | TRBD1 | TGTGCCAGCAGTCCGCGGACAGGGGTCCACGAGCAGTACTTC | CASSPRTGVHEQYF
. | TRBJ2-1 | TRBV15 | . | TGTGCCACCAGCAGAGAGAAGGTAGCCTTTGAGCAGTTCTTC | CATSREKVAFEQFF
. | TRBJ1-2 | TRBV5-6 | TRBD1 | TGTGCCAGCAGCCCGGGACAGGGATACGGCTACACCTTC | CASSPGQGYGYTF
. | TRBJ2-7 | TRBV7-2 | TRBD2 | TGTGCCAGCAGCTTTACTAGCGGGGCCTACGAGCAGTACTTC | CASSFTSGAYEQYF
. | TRBJ2-5 | TRBV4-3 | . | TGCGCCAGCAGCCAAGATTCAGGGCCCCGGGAGACCCAGTACTTC | CASSQDSGPRETQYF
. | TRBJ1-1 | TRBV4-3 | . | TGCGCCAGCAGCCAAGATATGAGGGAGAACACTGAAGCTTTCTTT | CASSQDMRENTEAFF
. | TRBJ2-7 | TRBV27 | TRBD2 | TGTGCCAGCAGTTTTCGGGGGGGTGGCTACGAGCAGTACTTC | CASSFRGGGYEQYF
. | TRBJ1-1 | TRBV20-1 | . | TGCAGTGCCGGACGGACTGATGAAGCTTTCTTT | CSAGRTDEAFF
. | TRBJ2-5 | TRBV27 | . | TGTGCCAGCAGTCTTATCAGGGGCGCAGAGACCCAGTACTTC | CASSLIRGAETQYF
. | TRBJ2-4 | TRBV19 | . | TGTGCCAGTAGTATAGAACAGGATAATGGCATTCAGTACTTC | CASSIEQDNGIQYF
. | TRBJ2-7 | TRBV10-2 | TRBD1 | TGCGCCAGCAGTGAGTCGACGCCCGCTGAGGGGGCGTACGAGCAGTACTTC | CASSESTPAEGAYEQYF
. | TRBJ1-1 | TRBV29-1 | . | TGCAGCGTTGAGTCAGGAACCCTAAACACTGAAGCTTTCTTT | CSVESGTLNTEAFF
. | TRBJ2-7 | TRBV5-5 | . | TGTGCCAGCAGCTTGTCGCCCTACTACGAGCAGTACTTC | CASSLSPYYEQYF
. | TRBJ2-5 | TRBV2 | TRBD2 | TGTGCCAGCAGTGAAGCGCTTCCGGGGACTAGCTATCTACAAGAGACCCAGTACTTC | CASSEALPGTSYLQETQYF
. | TRBJ1-2 | TRBV27 | . | TGTGCCAGCAAAGGGGGGGAACTACCCTATGGCTACACCTTC | CASKGGELPYGYTF
. | TRBJ2-7 | TRBV30 | . | TGTGCCTGGAGTGTACAGGGAGAGCAGTACTTC | CAWSVQGEQYF
. | TRBJ2-5 | TRBV30 | TRBD1 | TGTGCCTGGAGTGAAACCGAAACAGGGGCCATATTCCAAGAGACCCAGTACTTC | CAWSETETGAIFQETQYF
. | TRBJ1-1 | TRBV7-9 | . | TGTGCCGCCGAACAGGGCACTGAAGCTTTCTTT | CAAEQGTEAFF
once | TRBJ2-1 | TRBV27 | . | TGTGCCAGCAGTCCCCTCTGGGGGGGCGACTACAATGAGCAGTTCTTC | CASSPLWGGDYNEQFF
. | TRBJ1-1 | TRBV2 | . | TGTGCCAGCAGTGAGGGCAACACTGAAGCTTTCTTT | CASSEGNTEAFF
. | TRBJ1-2 | TRBV14 | TRBD1 | TGTGCCAGCAGCCAAGATCAGGGGGCTGTATACGGCTACACCTTC | CASSQDQGAVYGYTF
. | TRBJ2-6 | TRBV15 | TRBD1 | TGTGCCACCAGCAGAGAAAACAATTGGGACAGGGCGACGGGGGCCAACGTCCTGACTTTC | CATSRENNWDRATGANVLTF
. | TRBJ1-1 | TRBV27 | . | TGTGCCAGCAGTTCCTTGACAAGGAACACTGAAGCTTTCTTT | CASSSLTRNTEAFF